This T cell receptor (beta chain) was observed in a study of blood T cell repertoires in COVID-19. Study-level information: Researchers got acute and convalescent COVID-19 samples from the United States, Italy and Spain. T cells, B-cell-depleted T cells, or PBMCs provided the cDNA or gDNA that served as material.

Per germline, CDR1 LNHDA and CDR2 SQIVND (reference sequence). The CDR3 has 14 amino acids. Trimming removed 5 bases from V and 6 bases from J; junction bases left unmatched: 6. Authors' data handling: Cell counts per sample came from amplifying reference gene primers. Sequencing used immunoSEQ multiplex PCR; TCRdb keeps in-frame clones, though not all of them. Clone size and the V and J calls come from that table; the DNA yielded D and trimming. This sample has fewer than 20,000 clones; 70% to 90% occur once, and the top ten carry around 30%. Source material: peripheral blood. This TCR came from a human donor with active COVID-19. The donor label of this sample is uncertain. The chain couples TRBV19 to TRBJ2-7; 11 bases are a match to TRBD1. The CDR3 spells CASSLGTGGGEQYF. CDR3 nucleotide sequence: TGTGCCAGTAGTTTGGGGACAGGGGGTGGCGAGCAGTACTTC.